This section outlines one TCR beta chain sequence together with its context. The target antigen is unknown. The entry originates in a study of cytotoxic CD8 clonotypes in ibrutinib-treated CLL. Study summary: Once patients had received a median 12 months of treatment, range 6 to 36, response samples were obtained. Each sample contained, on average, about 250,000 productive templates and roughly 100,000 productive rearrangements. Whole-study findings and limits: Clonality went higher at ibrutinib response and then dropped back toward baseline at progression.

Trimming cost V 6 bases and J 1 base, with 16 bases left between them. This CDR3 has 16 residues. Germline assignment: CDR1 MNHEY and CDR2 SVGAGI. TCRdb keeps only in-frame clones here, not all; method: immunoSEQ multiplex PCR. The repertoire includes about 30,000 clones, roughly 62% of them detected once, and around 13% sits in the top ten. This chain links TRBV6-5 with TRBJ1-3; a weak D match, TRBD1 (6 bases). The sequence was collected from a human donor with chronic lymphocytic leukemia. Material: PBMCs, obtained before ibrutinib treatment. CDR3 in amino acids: CASRYRETGSGNTIYF. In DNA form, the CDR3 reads TGTGCCAGCAGATACAGGGAGACGGGATCTGGAAACACCATATATTTT.